Listed here is a single TCR beta chain. This sample is drawn from a study of CD8+ T cells in alopecia areata. Study at large: Each of the treated patients was given oral tofacitinib, 5 to 10 mg twice daily, for moderate-to-severe alopecia areata.

As part of sample collection, lesional scalp punch biopsies and peripheral blood were taken from alopecia areata patients. Sorted populations comprised CD4+ and CD8+ T cells obtained from PBMCs. Sequencing templates came from extracted RNA that was reverse transcribed into cDNA. TCRdb's copy holds only in-frame clones and misses some; the assay was immunoSEQ multiplex PCR. This sample has around 200,000 clones, with roughly 60% found just once. The CDR3 loop spans 14 amino acids. Trimming left V 1 base short and J 12 bases short, with 17 bases between. Germline CDR1 is SGHRS and CDR2 is YFSETQ. This chain uses TRBV5-1 with TRBJ2-1, with D maybe TRBD1 (5 bases). The receptor was isolated from a human donor with alopecia areata. Sequences were derived from CD4+ T cells sorted from blood, sampled at week 0. The DNA for the CDR3 is TGCGCCAGCAGCTTGACAGGTATCAATGAAGGGCAGTTCTTC. It encodes CASSLTGINEGQFF.